The clone carrying this T cell receptor beta chain appeared once. Its matching antigen is unknown. The repertoire was sequenced with immunoSEQ multiplex PCR; TCRdb's copy has only in-frame clones and lacks some. The sample consists of about 190,000 clones, approximately 91% of them appearing once. The record originates from a study of T cell responses to AZD1222 COVID-19 vaccine. Study-level background: Analysis merged second doses at about 4 or about 12 weeks. Study-wide points: Distributed over spike, vaccine-associated CD4 TCRs predominated at 160-218 and 743-854. After the peak T cell response, and only then, were repertoires sampled.

Deletions cut 6 bases from V and 4 bases from J, with 12 bases between. The CDR3 totals 14 residues. Germline V gene sequence: CDR1 SNHLY, CDR2 FYNNEI. The TCR originated in an adult in good health. Specimen: peripheral blood, collected on day 0 of AZD1222 vaccination. This chain uses TRBV2 with TRBJ2-2; D is unclear. The CDR3 sequence is CASRSDFPTGELFF. As DNA, the CDR3 is TGTGCCAGCAGAAGTGACTTCCCCACCGGGGAGCTGTTTTTT.